Shown below are 28 T cell receptor beta chains from a single sample sequenced in a study of graft-versus-host responses after intestinal transplantation. Only in-frame clones appear in the TCRdb table, and some are missing; sequencing was by immunoSEQ multiplex PCR. The sample records 30,000 to 40,000 clones, roughly 87% being singletons. The sample consisted of PBMCs, taken 1,000 to 1,300 days after transplant. These receptors were obtained from a human patient who received an intestinal transplant, so some T cells may come from the graft donor.

The chain has TRBV6-6 and TRBJ1-3, with no clear D. This CDR3 has 12 amino acids. In germline, CDR1 is MNHNY, CDR2 SVGAGI (reference sequence). The V end was cut by 6 bases, the J end by 2 bases, with 5 bases between. CDR3 residues: CASSYPGNTIYF. CDR3 in DNA: TGTGCCAGCAGCTACCCTGGAAACACCATATATTTT.

The count of this clone is one. The rearrangement uses TRBV28 and TRBJ2-7; TRBD1 might be the D (5 bases). Germline lookup yields CDR1 MDHEN and CDR2 SYDVKM. Trimming cost V 2 bases and J 2 bases, with 10 bases left between them. CDR3 size: 14 residues. CDR3 nucleotides: TGTGCCAGCAGTTTAACAGGACCAGCCTACGAGCAGTACTTC. Amino acids: CASSLTGPAYEQYF.

The chain carries TRBV4-2 and TRBJ1-4; 7 nucleotides match TRBD1. Germline V gives CDR1 LGHNA, CDR2 YNFKEQ. V was pared by 0 bases and J by 8 bases, with 9 bases of the junction left unmatched. The CDR3 extends over 16 amino acids. For the CDR3, the DNA is TGTGCCAGCAGCCAAGAGGGTCCGGGACAGATGGAAAAACTGTTTTTT. This sequence encodes CASSQEGPGQMEKLFF.

The genes are TRBV5-4 and TRBJ2-7, with a tentative D call TRBD2 (7 bases). The CDR3 totals 14 residues. V was shortened by 4 bases and J by 4 bases, with 15 bases between the two germline ends. Germline CDR1 reads SGHNT; CDR2 reads YYREEE (reference sequence). The CDR3 sequence is CASSLKGGTYEQYF. The DNA of the CDR3 is TGTGCCAGCAGCCTAAAGGGGGGGACTTACGAGCAGTACTTC.

The V and J genes are TRBV5-1 and TRBJ1-2; a possible D gene is TRBD1 (6 bases). Germline CDR1 and CDR2: SGHRS and YFSETQ. V lost 0 bases, J lost 4 bases, and 16 bases lay in between. CDR3 length: 16 amino acids. CDR3 nucleotides: TGCGCCAGCAGCTTGGCCGCGACAGGAGTCGGCTATGGCTACACCTTC. This encodes CASSLAATGVGYGYTF. Drawing the rest from reference TRBV5-1 and TRBJ1-2, the complete variable domain is KAGVTQTPRYLIKTRGQQVTLSCSPISGHRSVSWYQQTPGQGLQFLFEYFSETQRNKGNFPGRFSGRQFSNSRSEMNVSTLELGDSALYLCASSLAATGVGYGYTFGSGTRLTVV.

The V call is TRBV15, the J call TRBJ2-6; D not resolved. Germline CDR1 is LNHNV and CDR2 is YYDKDF (reference sequence). The CDR3 loop spans 15 amino acids. The V end was cut by 0 bases, the J end by 1 base, with 4 bases between. The CDR3 bases are TGTGCCACCAGCAGAGAAGGGTCTGGGGCCAACGTCCTGACTTTC. Translating gives CATSREGSGANVLTF.

This chain connects TRBV6-1 to TRBJ1-6; no clear D gene. Trimming took 4 bases from V and 6 from J, leaving 13 bases between them. CDR1 and CDR2 (germline): MNHNS, SASEGT. The CDR3 runs to 15 residues. The CDR3, as DNA: TGTGCCAGCAGTGTCATGGAGGGAGCTAATTCACCCCTCCACTTT. Amino acid sequence: CASSVMEGANSPLHF.

With respect to this clone: The same CDR3 can be traced to other DNA sequences in this sample. The chain has TRBV27 and TRBJ2-5, with D unclear. V was clipped by 0 bases and J by 5 bases, with 1 base between them. There are 11 residues in the CDR3. The germline V gene has CDR1 MNHEY and CDR2 SMNVEV (reference sequence). CDR3 loop: CASSLSETQYF. In DNA form, the CDR3 reads TGTGCCAGCAGTTTATCCGAGACCCAGTACTTC.

The rearrangement joins TRBV5-4 to TRBJ2-3; 11 bases are shared with TRBD2. The V and J ends lost 4 bases and 5 bases, in that order; junction bases with no gene match: 9. CDR1 is SGHNT, CDR2 YYREEE, per germline (reference sequence). This CDR3 spans 16 amino acids. CDR3: CASSLIAGGPKDTQYF. For the CDR3, the DNA is TGTGCCAGCAGCCTAATAGCGGGAGGGCCCAAAGATACGCAGTATTTT.

In this sample, this clone turned up once. The chain joins TRBV6-1 to TRBJ2-5; no definite D call. Trimming cost V 6 bases and J 4 bases, with 12 bases left between them. The CDR3 loop spans 13 amino acids. Germline V lookup: CDR1 MNHNS, CDR2 SASEGT. The CDR3: CASSDPRGETQYF. The CDR3 nucleotides are TGTGCCAGCAGCGACCCTCGCGGAGAGACCCAGTACTTC.

This clone was detected only a few times. The gene calls are TRBV20-1 and TRBJ1-2; D unresolved. Germline V gene sequence: CDR1 DFQATT, CDR2 SNEGSKA (reference sequence). V lost 3 bases to trimming and J lost 6 bases, with 8 bases between them. This CDR3 is 11 amino acids long. This CDR3 reads CSASPGHGYTF. Here the CDR3 DNA reads TGCAGTGCTAGTCCCGGGCATGGCTACACCTTC.

The rearrangement joins TRBV4-1 to TRBJ2-2; the D gene is possibly TRBD1 (5 bases). Trimming took off 5 bases at V and 7 bases at J, with 17 bases between the two ends. Germline V gene lookup returns CDR1 MGHRA and CDR2 YSYEKL. The CDR3 loop spans 15 amino acids. The CDR3 spells CASSYSPGFGGELFF. DNA of the CDR3: TGCGCCAGCAGCTATTCCCCAGGGTTCGGCGGGGAGCTGTTTTTT.

This sequence joins TRBV28 and TRBJ2-5, with D unresolved. Matching the DNA end better, TRBJ2-7 makes the J call doubtful. This CDR3 has 15 amino acids. Germline loops: CDR1 MDHEN, CDR2 SYDVKM. This CDR3 reads CASRISALELYEQYF. CDR3 sequence (DNA): TGTGCCAGCAGGATCTCGGCGCTAGAACTCTACGAGCAGTACTTC.

V is TRBV4-2 and J is TRBJ2-3, with TRBD2 identical over 9 bases. The germline gives CDR1 LGHNA, CDR2 YNFKEQ. Losses at the gene ends were 0 bases for V and 4 bases for J; bases not matched to a gene: 2. The CDR3 consists of 15 residues. The CDR3 DNA reads TGTGCCAGCAGCCAAGAGCGGGGGGGTGCAGATACGCAGTATTTT. It codes for CASSQERGGADTQYF.

This chain joins TRBV4-1 and TRBJ1-1; D ambiguous. This CDR3 spans 15 amino acids. With 1 base removed from V and 1 base from J, the gap between germline ends came to 10 bases. The germline V gene encodes CDR1 MGHRA and CDR2 YSYEKL. The CDR3 region has the DNA TGCGCCAGCAGCCAAGGGGAAGCGCCGAACACTGAAGCTTTCTTT. Its protein is CASSQGEAPNTEAFF.

This clone was recorded a few times. This chain connects TRBV20-1 to TRBJ1-2; D is undetermined. The CDR3 contains 11 residues. V lost 5 bases, J lost 3 bases, and 7 bases lay in between. Germline assignment: CDR1 DFQATT and CDR2 SNEGSKA (reference sequence). The DNA for the CDR3 is TGCAGTGCTTGGTGGGACTATGGCTACACCTTC. It translates to CSAWWDYGYTF.

The rearrangement links TRBV6-1 to TRBJ2-5; 9 bases align to TRBD2. The J call is uncertain, as TRBJ2-7 better fits the DNA end. The CDR3 runs to 15 residues. Germline CDR1 reads MNHNS; CDR2 reads SASEGT. This CDR3 reads CASSEISGSSYEQYF. The CDR3 nucleotides are TGTGCCAGCAGTGAGATTAGCGGGAGCTCCTACGAGCAGTACTTC.

This clone showed up just a few times. The chain uses TRBV30 and TRBJ2-3; 7 bases fit TRBD1. This CDR3 spans 14 amino acids. Germline assignment: CDR1 GTSNPN and CDR2 SVGIG (reference sequence). V gave up 2 bases and J gave up 7 bases; unmatched junction bases: 9. In DNA form, the CDR3 reads TGTGCCTGGAGTTCTGGAACAGGGGACAATACGCAGTATTTT. Translating gives CAWSSGTGDNTQYF.

The chain's CDR3 is CASSAPGQEPYGYTF. The DNA of the CDR3 is TGTGCCAGCAGCGCTCCGGGACAGGAACCCTATGGCTACACCTTC. The V and J genes are TRBV7-8 and TRBJ1-2, with 8 positions matching TRBD1. Losses at the gene ends were 5 bases for V and 4 bases for J; bases not matched to a gene: 9. Germline CDR1 SGHVS, CDR2 FQNEAQ. The CDR3 consists of 15 residues.

This rearrangement joins TRBV2 to TRBJ1-1; TRBD1 is a possible D gene (5 bases). The V gene's germline CDR1 is SNHLY and CDR2 FYNNEI. With 8 bases removed from V and 4 bases from J, the gap between germline ends came to 8 bases. The CDR3 length is 11 residues. The CDR3 nucleotides are TGTGCCAGCCGGGGGGGCACTGAAGCTTTCTTT. Translation: CASRGGTEAFF.

CDR3: CAWSQGSGQPQHF. The CDR3 DNA sequence: TGTGCCTGGAGTCAGGGGTCTGGCCAGCCCCAGCATTTT. This rearrangement joins TRBV30 to TRBJ1-5; possible D gene TRBD1, 6 bases. CDR3 length: 13 residues. Per germline, CDR1 GTSNPN and CDR2 SVGIG (reference sequence). V dropped 2 bases and J dropped 7 bases, with 12 bases sitting between them.

The chain's CDR3 is CASSQEGGQLNQPQHF. As DNA, the CDR3 is TGTGCCAGCAGCCAAGAGGGCGGACAGTTAAATCAGCCCCAGCATTTT. The chain links TRBV5-4 to TRBJ1-5, with D possibly matching TRBD1 (6 bases). V lost 4 bases, J lost 4 bases, and 18 bases lay in between. The CDR3 extends over 16 amino acids. Germline CDR1 SGHNT, CDR2 YYREEE (reference sequence).

CDR3 amino acids: CATSRERLWEPNYGYTF. CDR3 in DNA: TGTGCCACCAGCAGAGAAAGGCTCTGGGAGCCTAACTATGGCTACACCTTC. This sequence joins TRBV15 and TRBJ1-2, with D uncertain. CDR1 LNHNV and CDR2 YYDKDF come from the germline V gene (reference sequence). Between the trimmed V and J ends, which lost 0 bases and 0 bases, there was a span of 14 bases. The CDR3 has 17 amino acids.

This clone was observed once. The rearrangement joins TRBV18 to TRBJ2-2; 7 positions agree with TRBD1. CDR3 length: 18 residues. Germline V gene data show CDR1 as KGHSH and CDR2 as LQKENI. V trimming: 3 bases; J trimming: 0 bases; junction bases outside the gene matches: 10. CDR3 coding DNA: TGTGCCAGCTCACCCCGAGGTCCCGGGACAGCGAACACCGGGGAGCTGTTTTTT. It specifies CASSPRGPGTANTGELFF.

The chain joins TRBV5-6 to TRBJ1-3; 9 bases map to TRBD1. V shed 3 bases and J 3 bases; nucleotides not matched to a gene: 1. Germline V gene data show CDR1 as SGHDT and CDR2 as YYEEEE. CDR3 size: 14 residues. CDR3 sequence (DNA): TGTGCCAGCAGCTCGACAGGGGGTGGAAACACCATATATTTT. This encodes CASSSTGGGNTIYF.

The chain uses TRBV9 and TRBJ2-4; TRBD1 matches at 10 bases. V dropped 4 bases and J dropped 0; count of bases not matched to a gene: 13. The CDR3 is made up of 19 amino acids. The germline gives CDR1 SGDLS, CDR2 YYNGEE. The chain's CDR3 is CASSLTTGTGVVAKNIQYF. The CDR3 region has the DNA TGTGCCAGCAGCCTCACGACCGGGACAGGGGTTGTAGCCAAAAACATTCAGTACTTC. The full variable domain, its missing parts supplied by reference TRBV9 and TRBJ2-4, is DSGVTQTPKHLITATGQRVTLRCSPRSGDLSVYWYQQSLDQGLQFLIQYYNGEERAKGNILERFSAQQFPDLHSELNLSSLELGDSALYFCASSLTTGTGVVAKNIQYFGAGTRLSVL.

This clone was observed once. The chain joins TRBV27 to TRBJ1-5; 12 nucleotides agree with TRBD1. This CDR3 is built from 15 residues. V shed 4 bases, J shed 4 bases, and the junction held 2 bases outside the gene matches. Looked up from germline, CDR1 is MNHEY and CDR2 is SMNVEV (reference sequence). As DNA, the CDR3 is TGTGCCAGCAGTTGGGGACAGGGGGCGAATCAGCCCCAGCATTTT. Protein: CASSWGQGANQPQHF.

The rearrangement uses TRBV5-4 and TRBJ2-1; TRBD2 might be the D (6 bases). CDR1 is SGHNT, CDR2 YYREEE, per germline (reference sequence). This CDR3 is 12 amino acids long. The V end lost 4 bases, the J end lost 9 bases, and 11 bases lay between the germline ends. Written as DNA, the CDR3 is TGTGCCAGCAGCGGGGACTGGCCTGAGCAGTTCTTC. Translation gives CASSGDWPEQFF.